A selection of T cell receptor beta chains follows, all from one sample in a study of T cell responses to AZD1222 COVID-19 vaccine. Produced via immunoSEQ multiplex PCR; TCRdb's table is partial and in-frame only. The table has roughly 80,000 clones, approximately 87% seen once. Sequencing used peripheral blood, obtained on day 0 of MenACWY control vaccination. The receptor source for this set is an adult in good health. The CDR3 runs from the conserved cysteine through the conserved F or W. D genes are given only for firm matches. The size of a clone is reported for some rows only, either as once, few or many, or as a class for expanded clones.

CASSYSSPRRGNNQPQHF,TGTGCCAGCAGTTACTCGTCCCCACGCAGGGGGAACAATCAGCCCCAGCATTTT,TRBV6-2/TRBV6-3,TRBJ1-5,-,TRBD1
CASSVLPASPTTFF,TGTGCCAGCAGCGTACTCCCAGCCTCCCCGACGACTTTCTTT,TRBV9,TRBJ1-1,-,-
CASSLQGNTEAFF,TGTGCCAGCAGCTTACAAGGGAACACTGAAGCTTTCTTT,TRBV7-2,TRBJ1-1,-,-
CASSTTDRGLGNTEAFF,TGTGCCAGTAGCACCACCGACAGGGGGCTGGGGAACACTGAAGCTTTCTTT,TRBV19,TRBJ1-1,once,TRBD1
CASSLGTENQPQHF,TGCGCCAGCAGCCTGGGGACCGAGAATCAGCCCCAGCATTTT,TRBV5-1,TRBJ1-5,-,-
CASSLGDEGPQHF,TGTGCCAGCAGCTTGGGCGATGAGGGGCCCCAGCATTTT,TRBV5-4,TRBJ1-5,-,-
CSVVGGPSSYNEQFF,TGCAGCGTTGTGGGGGGACCTAGCTCCTACAATGAGCAGTTCTTC,TRBV29-1,TRBJ2-1,-,-
CASSQGPTRGKLFF,TGTGCCAGCAGCCAAGGACCTACCCGAGGAAAACTGTTTTTT,TRBV7-2,TRBJ1-4,-,-
CASSSGQGEPYEQYF,TGTGCCAGCAGCTCGGGACAGGGGGAGCCCTACGAGCAGTACTTC,TRBV7-9,TRBJ2-7,-,TRBD1
CASRAESYEQYF,TGTGCCAGCAGGGCCGAGAGCTACGAGCAGTACTTC,TRBV3-1/TRBV3-2,TRBJ2-7,-,-
CASRREGSYNEQFF,TGTGCCAGTAGGCGGGAGGGGTCCTACAATGAGCAGTTCTTC,TRBV19,TRBJ2-1,-,TRBD2
CASSLDRGINTEAFF,TGTGCCAGCAGCTTAGACAGGGGGATAAACACTGAAGCTTTCTTT,TRBV7-8,TRBJ1-1,once,TRBD1
CASSLGTDYGYTF,TGTGCCAGCAGTCTAGGGACAGATTATGGCTACACCTTC,TRBV28,TRBJ1-2,-,TRBD1
CASSLAGYEQYF,TGTGCCAGCAGCCTCGCAGGGTACGAGCAGTACTTC,TRBV6-5,TRBJ2-7,-,-
CASSQGGDTGSTF,TGTGCCAGCAGCCAAGGGGGGGACACCGGGTCGACCTTC,TRBV4-2,TRBJ1-2,-,-
CASSFYGANNQPQHF,TGTGCCAGCAGCTTCTATGGGGCCAACAATCAGCCCCAGCATTTT,TRBV5-4,TRBJ1-5,-,-
CASHGKGGISPLHF,TGTGCCAGCCATGGCAAAGGGGGCATTTCACCCCTCCACTTT,TRBV4-2,TRBJ1-6,-,TRBD1
CASSPKGVGGHEQYF,TGTGCCAGCAGCCCCAAAGGCGTTGGAGGCCACGAGCAGTACTTC,TRBV11-2,TRBJ2-7,-,-
CASSRDTGGTTEAFF,TGTGCCAGCAGCCGTGATACAGGGGGAACCACTGAAGCTTTCTTT,TRBV6-6,TRBJ1-1,once,TRBD1
CASSLRTANTEAFF,TGTGCCAGCAGTTTACGGACGGCGAACACTGAAGCTTTCTTT,TRBV27,TRBJ1-1,-,-
CASSLLERGYTF,TGTGCCAGCAGTTTGTTGGAGAGGGGCTACACCTTC,TRBV28,TRBJ1-2,-,-
CASSPLADSGAGELFF,TGCGCCAGCAGCCCCCTTGCCGACTCAGGGGCCGGGGAGCTGTTTTTT,TRBV5-1,TRBJ2-2,-,-
CAWSGLLYQPQHF,TGTGCCTGGAGTGGTCTACTTTATCAGCCCCAGCATTTT,TRBV30,TRBJ1-5,once,-
CASSPPSHMNTEAFF,TGTGCCAGCTCACCACCGTCCCATATGAACACTGAAGCTTTCTTT,TRBV18,TRBJ1-1,-,-
CASRYYRDGTEAFF,TGTGCCAGCAGATACTACAGGGACGGCACTGAAGCTTTCTTT,TRBV6-5,TRBJ1-1,-,-
CASSLGQGRYLPNQPQHF,TGTGCCAGCAGTTTGGGACAGGGAAGATACCTCCCAAATCAGCCCCAGCATTTT,TRBV28,TRBJ1-5,-,TRBD1
CASSHTSVVLDTGELFF,TGCGCCAGCAGTCACACCTCGGTAGTCCTCGACACCGGGGAGCTGTTTTTT,TRBV23-1,TRBJ2-2,-,-
CASSLLAGSEQYF,TGTGCCAGCAGTTTATTGGCGGGAAGCGAGCAGTACTTC,TRBV12-3/TRBV12-4,TRBJ2-7,-,-
CASSLGHGGRSTEAFF,TGTGCCAGCAGCTTGGGGCACGGGGGCAGGAGCACTGAAGCTTTCTTT,TRBV5-4,TRBJ1-1,-,-
CASSQEGYEQFF,TGTGCCAGCAGCCAAGAGGGGTATGAGCAGTTCTTC,TRBV3-1/TRBV3-2,TRBJ2-1,once,-
CAIHTSGNTIYF,TGTGCCATCCACACCTCTGGAAACACCATATATTTT,TRBV10-3,TRBJ1-3,-,-
CASSQDQRGPNTEAFF,TGTGCCAGCAGCCAAGATCAGAGGGGACCGAACACTGAAGCTTTCTTT,TRBV4-2,TRBJ1-1,-,-
CASSFHGGKQYF,TGTGCCAGCAGCTTTCACGGGGGGAAGCAGTACTTC,TRBV11-3,TRBJ2-7,-,TRBD2
CASRAVLADTQYF,TGTGCCAGCAGAGCCGTTTTGGCAGATACGCAGTATTTT,TRBV9,TRBJ2-3,-,-
CASSHSLGPRGTEAFF,TGTGCCAGCAGCCACTCACTAGGTCCTCGGGGCACTGAAGCTTTCTTT,TRBV7-9,TRBJ1-1,-,-
CASSLLRDPGPEQYF,TGTGCCAGCAGTTTATTGAGGGACCCGGGGCCCGAGCAGTACTTC,TRBV28,TRBJ2-7,few,-
CASSEGLNYGYTF,TGCGCCAGCAGTGAGGGATTAAACTATGGCTACACCTTC,TRBV10-1,TRBJ1-2,-,-
CASRGTANYGYTF,TGTGCCAGCAGGGGGACAGCTAACTATGGCTACACCTTC,TRBV28,TRBJ1-2,-,TRBD1
CASSPPQETQYF,TGTGCCAGCTCACCACCGCAAGAGACCCAGTACTTC,TRBV18,TRBJ2-5,many,-
CASSPGQLSEAFF,TGTGCCAGCAGCCCGGGACAATTATCTGAAGCTTTCTTT,TRBV7-9,TRBJ1-1,few,-
CASSLGQGKYEQYF,TGTGCCAGCAGCTTGGGGCAGGGAAAATACGAGCAGTACTTC,TRBV5-6,TRBJ2-7,-,-
CAISTDSEYEQYF,TGTGCCATCAGTACGGACTCGGAGTACGAGCAGTACTTC,TRBV10-3,TRBJ2-7,-,-
CASRRGGTNYGYTF,TGTGCCAGCAGGAGGGGCGGAACGAACTATGGCTACACCTTC,TRBV28,TRBJ1-2,-,-
CAISEGNEQFF,TGTGCCATCAGTGAAGGCAATGAGCAGTTCTTC,TRBV10-3,TRBJ2-1,once,-
CASSLSAWGVTEAFF,TGTGCCAGCAGTTTATCGGCCTGGGGGGTCACTGAAGCTTTCTTT,TRBV27,TRBJ1-1,-,-